This entry is about one T cell receptor (beta chain). The sample belongs to a study of patients and donors after allogeneic stem cell transplantation. V shed 1 base and J shed 4 bases, with 13 bases lying between them. The CDR3 spans 14 residues. The V gene's germline CDR1 is DFQATT and CDR2 SNEGSKA (reference sequence). Using its own MiXCR run on the RT-PCR reads, TCRdb lists one record per CDR3 protein. This sample yields about a million distinct CDR3 sequences, of which more than 15% are seen a single time; around 6% belongs to the top ten. The source of this sequence is a human donor who was either an allogeneic HSCT recipient or a stem cell or donor lymphocyte infusion donor (not recorded which). It is not recorded whose cells these are; they may come from a transplant donor. The sample comprised blood, either unsorted or a sorted T cell fraction (not recorded which). The rearrangement links TRBV20-1 to TRBJ2-5; a weak D match, TRBD2 (5 bases). The CDR3 DNA reads as TGCAGTGCTAGAGCAGACCCCGGAGGAGAGACCCAGTACTTC. It yields the protein CSARADPGGETQYF.